The 17 T cell receptor beta chains below come from one sample, sequenced in a study of CD8+ T cells in alopecia areata (dated by TCRdb to 2016 to 2019). According to the study, the label for this sample's time point signals: about 4 weeks on oral tofacitinib. The sample's treatment or condition, from its label and the paper: oral pan-JAK inhibitor, 5-10 mg twice daily. Receptor amplification or capture employed the immunoSEQ multiplex PCR assay. RNA was extracted from all samples and reverse transcribed into cDNA, which served as template for TCR sequencing. The clones in this table, taken by TCRdb from immuneACCESS, are in-frame only. Not every clone is retained; where verified, under half of the shortfall comes from an unresolved V gene, and the cause of the rest is unknown. Across this sample there are some 130,000 clones, with about 50% seen only once. Just over 0.45% of the sample comes from the top ten.

This specimen consisted of CD4+ T cells sorted from blood, obtained at week 4, from a patient treated with tofacitinib. These receptor sequences come from a human donor with alopecia areata.

This rearrangement joins TRBV25-1 to TRBJ2-6; 8 bases are a match to TRBD1. Germline trimming cut 2 bases from V and 4 bases from J; bases unmatched to any gene: 10. The CDR3 is 18 amino acids. In germline, CDR1 is MGHDK, CDR2 SYGVNS. In DNA, the CDR3 is TGTGCCAGCAGTGAAGCCGGACAGGGTCAGACGGGGGCCAACGTCCTGACTTTC. The encoded protein is CASSEAGQGQTGANVLTF.

This clone showed up just a few times. The CDR3 nucleotides are TGCAGCGTTGAGTCACGACAGGGTGCGTACTTC. It yields the protein CSVESRQGAYF. This rearrangement joins TRBV29-1 to TRBJ2-7; 7 bases line up with TRBD1. V was clipped by 3 bases and J by 12 bases; unmatched bases: 8. This CDR3 is 11 amino acids long. Germline CDR1 SQVTM, CDR2 ANQGSEA.

V and J are TRBV29-1 and TRBJ2-2, with D unclear. V was pared by 6 bases and J by 0 bases, with 8 bases between. From germline, CDR1 is SQVTM and CDR2 ANQGSEA. This CDR3 region has 13 residues. The DNA of the CDR3 is TGCAGCGTCGGACGCGCGAACACCGGGGAGCTGTTTTTT. Translating it yields CSVGRANTGELFF.

V is TRBV4-1 and J is TRBJ2-3; possible D gene TRBD2, 6 bases. The V end was cut by 5 bases, the J end by 3 bases, with 15 bases between. CDR1 and CDR2 (germline): MGHRA, YSYEKL. The length of the CDR3 is 15 residues. CDR3 nucleotides: TGCGCCAGCAGCTCCTGGCGGGGACCAACAGATACGCAGTATTTT. Translated, it gives CASSSWRGPTDTQYF.

V is TRBV30 and J is TRBJ1-5; 9 nucleotides agree with TRBD1. The germline gives CDR1 GTSNPN, CDR2 SVGIG (reference sequence). V shed 5 bases and J 7 bases; nucleotides not matched to a gene: 6. This CDR3 region has 13 residues. CDR3 bases: TGTGCCTGGGCGGGACAGGGCAGGCAGCCCCAGCATTTT. It codes for CAWAGQGRQPQHF.

This clone came up a few times. The chain links TRBV29-1 to TRBJ1-2; 7 bases map to TRBD1. CDR1 and CDR2 from the germline V gene are SQVTM and ANQGSEA. J was trimmed by 6 bases and V by 1 base; bases with no gene match: 5. The CDR3 is made up of 13 amino acids. The chain's CDR3 is CSVEVVRGNGYTF. CDR3 DNA: TGCAGCGTTGAAGTAGTCAGGGGGAATGGCTACACCTTC.

The chain employs TRBV7-3 and TRBJ1-2; 7 bases are a match to TRBD1. The CDR3 is 14 amino acids. V lost 5 bases, J lost 2 bases, and 5 bases stayed unmatched. CDR1 is SGHTA, CDR2 FQGTGA, per germline. CDR3 region: CASSPTTGNYGYTF. The CDR3 DNA follows: TGTGCCAGCAGCCCGACGACAGGGAACTATGGCTACACCTTC.

The chain combines TRBV29-1 with TRBJ1-1, with D possibly TRBD1 on 6 matching bases. Germline CDR1 is SQVTM and CDR2 is ANQGSEA. Trimming took 3 bases from V and 3 from J, leaving 11 bases between them. The CDR3 has 13 amino acids. The CDR3 DNA reads as TGCAGCGTTGATAGACAGGAAGACACTGAAGCTTTCTTT. It specifies CSVDRQEDTEAFF.

V usage is TRBV5-1 and J usage is TRBJ2-1; D is undetermined. Per germline, CDR1 SGHRS and CDR2 YFSETQ. Trimming left V 7 bases short and J 2 bases short, with 16 bases between. This CDR3 spans 15 amino acids. Here the CDR3 reads CASGPPSGTYNEQFF. CDR3 in DNA: TGCGCCAGCGGACCCCCGTCTGGCACCTACAATGAGCAGTTCTTC.

This clone was seen a few times. The chain couples TRBV18 to TRBJ1-1; D not certain. CDR1 and CDR2 (germline): KGHSH, LQKENI. There are 13 residues in the CDR3. With 1 base removed from V and 2 bases from J, the gap between germline ends came to 5 bases. The DNA for the CDR3 is TGTGCCAGCTCACCACAGAGTAACACTGAAGCTTTCTTT. This sequence encodes CASSPQSNTEAFF.

V and J are TRBV4-1 and TRBJ2-7; D is unresolved. With 2 bases removed from V and 0 bases from J, the gap between germline ends came to 8 bases. Germline loops: CDR1 MGHRA, CDR2 YSYEKL. The CDR3 length is 14 residues. The CDR3 protein is CASSQRVVSYEQYF. CDR3 in DNA: TGCGCCAGCAGCCAAAGGGTTGTCTCCTACGAGCAGTACTTC.

The CDR3 spells CAWTQQGQGAFF. CDR3 bases: TGTGCCTGGACCCAACAAGGACAGGGAGCTTTCTTT. The chain recombines TRBV30 with TRBJ1-1, with 8 bases that match TRBD1. After removal of 4 bases from V and 10 bases from J, the junction contained 8 bases not matched to a gene. CDR1 and CDR2 from the germline V gene are GTSNPN and SVGIG (reference sequence). CDR3 size: 12 residues.

This chain joins TRBV29-1 and TRBJ1-2; D is perhaps TRBD1 (6 bases). Germline V gene data show CDR1 as SQVTM and CDR2 as ANQGSEA. CDR3 size: 13 residues. V gave up 7 bases and J gave up 0 bases, with 12 bases separating them. The CDR3 bases are TGCAGCGCCCGGACAGAGGCTAACTATGGCTACACCTTC. It encodes CSARTEANYGYTF. Together with reference TRBV29-1 and TRBJ1-2, the CDR3 gives the full variable domain: SAVISQKPSRDICQRGTSLTIQCQVDSQVTMMFWYRQQPGQSLTLIATANQGSEATYESGFVIDKFPISRPNLTFSTLTVSNMSPEDSSIYLCSARTEANYGYTFGSGTRLTVV.

V is TRBV29-1 and J is TRBJ2-7; 8 bases are shared with TRBD2. The germline V gene encodes CDR1 SQVTM and CDR2 ANQGSEA. Losses at the gene ends were 4 bases for V and 5 bases for J; bases not matched to a gene: 10. This CDR3 contains 14 residues. For the CDR3, the DNA is TGCAGCGTTGGTAAAGGCGGGGGGCTAGACGAGCAGTACTTC. Translation: CSVGKGGGLDEQYF.

This chain joins TRBV19 and TRBJ2-6; 7 bases line up with TRBD1. The CDR3 covers 15 residues. Looked up from germline, CDR1 is LNHDA and CDR2 is SQIVND (reference sequence). V lost 6 bases, J lost 0 bases, and 2 bases stayed unmatched. In DNA, the CDR3 is TGTGCCAGTAGGACAGGGAGCTCTGGGGCCAACGTCCTGACTTTC. Encoded protein: CASRTGSSGANVLTF.

The chain joins TRBV29-1 to TRBJ1-1, with D tentatively TRBD1 (5 bases). V gave up 5 bases and J gave up 4 bases, with 11 bases separating them. Germline V gives CDR1 SQVTM, CDR2 ANQGSEA. The CDR3 totals 12 residues. CDR3 DNA sequence: TGCAGCGTTAGGGTCGGGGGCACTGAAGCTTTCTTT. Translation gives CSVRVGGTEAFF.

This CDR3 is CASSQSWAGADTQYF. DNA for the CDR3: TGCGCCAGCAGCCAGTCTTGGGCAGGGGCAGATACGCAGTATTTT. This sequence joins TRBV4-1 and TRBJ2-3; tentatively, D is TRBD1 (6 bases). This CDR3 has 15 amino acids. V was pared by 3 bases and J by 4 bases, with 14 bases between. Germline assignment: CDR1 MGHRA and CDR2 YSYEKL.